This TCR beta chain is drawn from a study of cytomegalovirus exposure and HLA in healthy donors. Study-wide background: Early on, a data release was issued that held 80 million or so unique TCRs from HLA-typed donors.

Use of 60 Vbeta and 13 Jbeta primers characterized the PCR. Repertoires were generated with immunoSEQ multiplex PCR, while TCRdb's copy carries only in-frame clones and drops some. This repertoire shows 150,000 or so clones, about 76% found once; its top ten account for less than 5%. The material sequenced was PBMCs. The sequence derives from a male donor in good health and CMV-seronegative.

CDR3 nucleotides: TGTGCCAGCAGCTTGGGGGACAGCCCCCAAGAGACCCAGTACTTC. The encoded protein is CASSLGDSPQETQYF. This chain connects TRBV7-8 to TRBJ2-5; 7 bases map to TRBD1. CDR3 length equals 15 residues. The trim removed 3 bases at V and 1 base at J, leaving 5 bases unmatched. The germline gives CDR1 SGHVS, CDR2 FQNEAQ. Combining the CDR3 with reference TRBV7-8 and TRBJ2-5 gives the whole variable domain GAGVSQSPRYKVAKRGQDVALRCDPISGHVSLFWYQQALGQGPEFLTYFQNEAQLDKSGLPSDRFFAERPEGSVSTLKIQRTQQEDSAVYLCASSLGDSPQETQYFGPGTRLLVL.